This T cell receptor (beta chain) came from a study of blood T cell repertoires in COVID-19. Study as a whole: Acute and convalescent COVID-19 specimens originated in the United States, Italy and Spain. From T cells, B-cell-depleted T cells, or PBMCs came the material, which was cDNA or gDNA.

Germline CDR1 SGHTA, CDR2 FQGNSA. CDR3 length: 16 amino acids. Original processing methods: Quantification of nucleated cells was approximated via reference gene primer amplification. The repertoire was sequenced with immunoSEQ multiplex PCR; TCRdb's copy has only in-frame clones and lacks some. V, J and clone size are taken as reported in that table, and D and trimming were inferred from the DNA itself. Among 150,000 to 200,000 clones listed, roughly nine tenths were seen once. Input material: peripheral blood. The TCR was taken from a man between 65 and 85 years old with acute or convalescent COVID-19. The rearrangement joins TRBV7-2 to TRBJ2-1; 7 positions match TRBD2. The CDR3 region is CATQLKGGGSYNEQFF. The CDR3, as DNA: TGTGCGACTCAGCTTAAAGGCGGGGGTTCCTACAATGAGCAGTTCTTC. The full variable domain, with the rest looked up from reference TRBV7-2 and TRBJ2-1, is GAGVSQSPSNKVTEKGKDVELRCDPISGHTALYWYRQSLGQGLEFLIYFQGNSAPDKSGLPSDRFSAERTGGSVSTLTIQRTQQEDSAVYLCATQLKGGGSYNEQFFGPGTRLTVL.